This T cell receptor (beta chain) was documented in a study of CD8 T cells in ankylosing spondylitis. The CDR3 loop spans 15 amino acids. Germline lookup yields CDR1 LGHNA and CDR2 YNFKEQ. V shed 4 bases and J shed 5 bases, with 18 bases lying between them. TCRdb processed the 5' RACE reads anew with MiXCR; each CDR3 protein has one entry. Of nearly 350,000 distinct CDR3 sequences detected, roughly 15% appear once; the ten largest clones hold 1.1%. The rearrangement links TRBV4-2 to TRBJ2-7; D is possibly TRBD2 (6 bases). Specimen: blood, either unsorted or a sorted T cell fraction (not recorded which). The origin of this receptor is a male donor with ankylosing spondylitis or in good health (not recorded which). Here the CDR3 DNA reads TGTGCCAGCAGCCTCGGGCGGGATGCAGGCCACGAGCAGTACTTC. Protein product: CASSLGRDAGHEQYF.